This T cell receptor beta chain was sequenced for a study of T cell repertoires in ileal Crohn's disease. On the study more broadly: At postoperative colonoscopy, neoterminal ileum biopsies were taken as M6.

The V segment lost 0 bases and the J segment 4 bases; nucleotides outside the gene matches: 6. The germline gives CDR1 MGHRA, CDR2 YSYEKL. This CDR3 spans 17 amino acids. Time point noted: neoterminal ileum biopsy at postoperative endoscopy, about 6 months after surgery. Included were adult ileal or ileocolonic Crohn's patients indicated for ileocolonic resection. Method: immunoSEQ multiplex PCR; TCRdb's copy keeps in-frame clones and lacks some. The table shows about 7,400 clones, with around 76% occurring only once. Notes on the study in general: Within the first postoperative year, endoscopy came at median roughly seven months. Mucosal expansions were suggested to be mainly CD8 T cells.

This clone was found once. Its antigen is as yet unknown. This sequence was found in an adult with Crohn's disease. Sequences were obtained from ileal tissue. The V and J genes are TRBV4-1 and TRBJ2-1; 10 nucleotides match TRBD2. CDR3 residues: CASSQDPAAGGYNEQFF. The CDR3, as DNA: TGCGCCAGCAGCCAAGATCCGGCAGCGGGGGGGTACAATGAGCAGTTCTTC.